A single sample gave rise to the 6 T cell receptor beta chains below, sequenced in a study of cytomegalovirus exposure and HLA in healthy donors. The PCR contained 60 Vbeta and 13 Jbeta primers. Profiling relied on immunoSEQ multiplex PCR, and the TCRdb table lists in-frame clones only, not all of them. The data show around 130,000 clones, 80% seen once. The material sequenced was PBMCs. The receptors originated from a man in his forties in good health and CMV-seronegative.

The chain uses TRBV5-1 and TRBJ2-1; TRBD1 matches 10 bases. With V trimmed by 0 bases and J by 5 bases, 2 bases remained unmatched. The CDR3 is 15 residues long. Germline V gene data show CDR1 as SGHRS and CDR2 as YFSETQ. The CDR3 coding sequence is TGCGCCAGCAGCTTGGTGGGACAGGGGAACAATGAGCAGTTCTTC. It encodes CASSLVGQGNNEQFF.

V gene TRBV11-2 combines with J gene TRBJ1-5; no reliable D call. Germline V gene data show CDR1 as SGHAT and CDR2 as FQNNGV. The germline V and J ends were trimmed by 5 bases and 7 bases, with 12 bases remaining between them. The CDR3 consists of 13 residues. The CDR3 region is CASSPQAGQPQHF. The CDR3 nucleotides read TGTGCCAGCAGCCCCCAAGCGGGACAGCCCCAGCATTTT. Filled out from reference TRBV11-2 and TRBJ1-5, the complete variable domain reads EAGVAQSPRYKIIEKRQSVAFWCNPISGHATLYWYQQILGQGPKLLIQFQNNGVVDDSQLPKDRFSAERLKGVDSTLKIQPAKLEDSAVYLCASSPQAGQPQHFGDGTRLSIL.

The chain uses TRBV6-6 and TRBJ2-7; TRBD1 agrees at 10 bases. V lost 4 bases, J lost 5 bases, and 5 bases stayed unmatched. The CDR3 is 14 residues long. The germline gives CDR1 MNHNY, CDR2 SVGAGI (reference sequence). The CDR3 sequence: CASSWDRGSDEQYF. The CDR3 DNA is TGTGCCAGCAGTTGGGACAGGGGATCGGACGAGCAGTACTTC.

With respect to this clone: At the DNA level, this CDR3 is encoded by other sequences in the same sample as well. This sequence joins TRBV2 and TRBJ2-3, with 10 bases identical to TRBD2. This CDR3 spans 16 amino acids. V dropped 2 bases and J dropped 1; count of bases not matched to a gene: 3. From germline, CDR1 is SNHLY and CDR2 FYNNEI. The CDR3 DNA reads as TGTGCCAGCAGTGAACTCCTAGCGGGAGGCACAGATACGCAGTATTTT. It specifies CASSELLAGGTDTQYF.

The chain recombines TRBV5-1 with TRBJ1-5, with D maybe TRBD1 (5 bases). CDR3 length: 15 residues. Germline CDR1 reads SGHRS; CDR2 reads YFSETQ. Trimming pared 0 bases from V and 0 bases from J, leaving 7 bases between. In DNA, the CDR3 is TGCGCCAGCAGCTTGGGGGACTATAGCAATCAGCCCCAGCATTTT. Its translation: CASSLGDYSNQPQHF.

V and J are TRBV7-9 and TRBJ2-7; TRBD1 is a possible D gene (5 bases). The CDR3 totals 14 residues. The V gene's germline CDR1 is SEHNR and CDR2 FQNEAQ (reference sequence). The ends were cut back, 4 bases at V and 3 bases at J, with 13 bases in the middle. The CDR3 protein is CASSYQGNHYEQYF. The DNA of the CDR3 is TGTGCCAGCAGCTACCAGGGAAACCACTACGAGCAGTACTTC.